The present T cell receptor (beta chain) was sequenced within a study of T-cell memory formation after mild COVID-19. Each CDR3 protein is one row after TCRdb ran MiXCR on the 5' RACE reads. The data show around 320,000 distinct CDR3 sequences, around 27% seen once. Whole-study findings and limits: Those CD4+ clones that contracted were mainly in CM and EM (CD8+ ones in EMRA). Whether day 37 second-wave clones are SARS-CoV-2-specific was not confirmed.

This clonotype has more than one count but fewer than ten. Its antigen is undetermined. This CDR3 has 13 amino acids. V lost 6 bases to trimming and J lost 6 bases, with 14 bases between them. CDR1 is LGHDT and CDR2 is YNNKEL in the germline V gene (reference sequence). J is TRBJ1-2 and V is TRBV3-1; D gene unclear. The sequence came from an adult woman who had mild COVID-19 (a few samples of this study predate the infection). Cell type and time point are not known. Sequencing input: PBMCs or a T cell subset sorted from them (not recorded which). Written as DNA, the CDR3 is TGTGCCAGCAGACCCGATGGGATCGATGGCTACACCTTC. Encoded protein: CASRPDGIDGYTF.